This is a list of T cell receptor beta chains from one sample in a study of sequential checkpoint blockade in melanoma. Clones were sequenced by immunoSEQ multiplex PCR, and TCRdb holds only the in-frame ones, with some missing. The table records fewer than 50,000 clones, about 88% of them present only once. The source was CD8+ T cells sorted from blood (inferred from file names), collected from a patient given nivolumab and ipilimumab in sequence. Source of these receptors: a human donor with melanoma. Each CDR3 is given with its conserved first and last residue. D genes are given only for firm matches. A row's size may be missing; if present it is once, few, many or a size class.

clone size	V gene	J gene	D gene	CDR3 protein	CDR3 DNA
-	TRBV2	TRBJ2-1	-	CASRPRQESSYNEQFF	TGTGCCAGCAGGCCGAGACAGGAAAGCTCCTACAATGAGCAGTTCTTC
-	TRBV9	TRBJ2-5	TRBD1	CASSSRGPETQYF	TGTGCCAGCAGCTCGAGGGGGCCAGAGACCCAGTACTTC
-	TRBV27	TRBJ2-1	TRBD1	CASSRPIRTGGGNEQFF	TGTGCCAGCAGCAGACCAATCCGGACAGGTGGGGGCAATGAGCAGTTCTTC
-	TRBV9	TRBJ1-1	-	CASGRTGFAEAFF	TGTGCCAGCGGCCGAACAGGGTTCGCTGAAGCTTTCTTT
-	TRBV9	TRBJ2-7	TRBD2	CASSSSGSASYEQYF	TGTGCCAGCAGCAGCAGCGGGAGTGCCTCCTACGAGCAGTACTTC
-	TRBV7-6	TRBJ1-5	-	CASSLDGSNQPQHF	TGTGCCAGCAGCTTAGACGGTAGCAATCAGCCCCAGCATTTT
-	TRBV4-2	TRBJ2-1	TRBD2	CASRASGRTYNEQFF	TGTGCCAGCAGAGCGAGCGGGAGAACCTACAATGAGCAGTTCTTC
few	TRBV19	TRBJ2-7	-	CASSPLEGVYEQYF	TGTGCCAGTAGTCCCTTAGAGGGAGTCTACGAGCAGTACTTC
-	TRBV2	TRBJ2-1	-	CAKLTGHRIFLF	TGTGCCAAATTGACGGGACACCGGATTTTTCTCTTC
-	TRBV28	TRBJ2-7	-	CASSLGAFGSYEQYF	TGTGCCAGCAGTTTAGGGGCATTTGGATCCTACGAGCAGTACTTC
-	TRBV7-9	TRBJ2-7	TRBD2	CASRPAGGPSYEQYF	TGTGCCAGCAGGCCAGCGGGAGGCCCCTCCTACGAGCAGTACTTC
-	TRBV5-1	TRBJ2-5	-	CASSSTLQGRRETQYF	TGCGCCAGCAGCTCCACACTACAGGGCCGGCGGGAGACCCAGTACTTC
-	TRBV7-9	TRBJ2-6	-	CASITRWPPSGANVLTF	TGTGCCAGCATCACGCGGTGGCCACCCTCTGGGGCCAACGTCCTGACTTTC
-	TRBV10-2	TRBJ2-7	TRBD2	CASSTPGEGLYYEQYF	TGCGCCAGCAGTACCCCCGGGGAGGGACTGTACTACGAGCAGTACTTC
-	TRBV6-6	TRBJ2-7	TRBD1	CAISQGGTYEQYF	TGTGCCATCTCACAGGGGGGAACCTACGAGCAGTACTTC
-	TRBV5-6	TRBJ1-2	TRBD1	CASREPTGLNGYTF	TGTGCCAGCAGGGAACCGACAGGGCTAAATGGCTACACCTTC
-	TRBV27	TRBJ2-7	TRBD2	CASSSLAGLDYEQYF	TGTGCCAGCAGCTCTCTAGCGGGTTTAGACTACGAGCAGTACTTC
-	TRBV20-1	TRBJ2-7	-	CSASAGVEQYF	TGCAGTGCTAGTGCCGGGGTGGAGCAGTACTTC
-	TRBV5-6	TRBJ1-6	TRBD1	CASSPDGRQGANSPLHF	TGTGCCAGCAGCCCTGACGGGCGTCAGGGGGCTAATTCACCCCTCCACTTT
-	TRBV4-2	TRBJ1-2	-	CASSQGMAQTNYGYTF	TGTGCCAGCAGCCAGGGTATGGCACAGACTAACTATGGCTACACCTTC
-	TRBV9	TRBJ2-1	TRBD2	CASSPRLAPNNEQFF	TGTGCCAGCAGCCCCCGACTAGCCCCTAACAATGAGCAGTTCTTC
-	TRBV5-1	TRBJ2-3	-	CAIPEGKSFRDTQYF	TGCGCGATCCCGGAGGGCAAATCGTTTCGAGATACGCAGTATTTT
-	TRBV9	TRBJ2-1	-	CASSVAISGNEQFF	TGTGCCAGCAGCGTAGCGATTAGCGGCAATGAGCAGTTCTTC
few	TRBV27	TRBJ2-6	TRBD1	CASRLQGISGANVLTF	TGTGCCAGCAGATTACAGGGGATATCTGGGGCCAACGTCCTGACTTTC
once	TRBV6-5	TRBJ1-5	-	CASSYSRVQPQHF	TGTGCCAGCAGTTACTCGAGGGTTCAGCCCCAGCATTTT
-	TRBV9	TRBJ2-1	TRBD2	CASSVGLATYNEQFF	TGTGCCAGCAGCGTCGGACTAGCGACCTACAATGAGCAGTTCTTC
-	TRBV7-3	TRBJ2-1	-	CASSRQDSYNEQFF	TGTGCCAGCAGTCGACAGGATTCCTACAATGAGCAGTTCTTC